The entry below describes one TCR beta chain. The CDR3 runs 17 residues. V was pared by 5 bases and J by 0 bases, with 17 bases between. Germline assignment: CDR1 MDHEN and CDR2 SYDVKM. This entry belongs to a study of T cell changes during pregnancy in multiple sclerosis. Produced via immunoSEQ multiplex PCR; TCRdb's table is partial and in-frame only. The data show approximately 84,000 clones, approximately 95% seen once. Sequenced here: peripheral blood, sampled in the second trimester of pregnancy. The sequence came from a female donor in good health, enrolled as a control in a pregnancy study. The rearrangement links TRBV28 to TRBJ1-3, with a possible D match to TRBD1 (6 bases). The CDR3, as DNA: TGTGCCAGCAGTCCCCGGACAGTTTTTCGCTCTGGAAACACCATATATTTT. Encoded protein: CASSPRTVFRSGNTIYF.